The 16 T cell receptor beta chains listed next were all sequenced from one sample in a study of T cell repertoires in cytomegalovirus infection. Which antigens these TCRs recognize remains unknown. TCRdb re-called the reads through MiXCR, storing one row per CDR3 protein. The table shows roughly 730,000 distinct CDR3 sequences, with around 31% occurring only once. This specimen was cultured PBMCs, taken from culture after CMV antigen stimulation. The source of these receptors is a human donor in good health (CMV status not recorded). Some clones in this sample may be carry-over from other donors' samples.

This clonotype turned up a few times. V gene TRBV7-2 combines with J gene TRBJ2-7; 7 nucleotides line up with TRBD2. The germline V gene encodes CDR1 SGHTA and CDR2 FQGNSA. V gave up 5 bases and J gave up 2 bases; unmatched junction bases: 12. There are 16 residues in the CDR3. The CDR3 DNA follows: TGTGCCAGCAGCCCGGGGGGTGGGGGACTAACCTACGAGCAGTACTTC. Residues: CASSPGGGGLTYEQYF.

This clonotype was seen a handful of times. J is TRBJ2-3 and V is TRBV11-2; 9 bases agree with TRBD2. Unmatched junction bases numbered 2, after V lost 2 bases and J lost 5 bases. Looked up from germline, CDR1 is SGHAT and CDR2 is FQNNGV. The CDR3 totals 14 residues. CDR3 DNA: TGTGCCAGCAGCTTATTAGCGGGGGAAGATACGCAGTATTTT. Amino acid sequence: CASSLLAGEDTQYF.

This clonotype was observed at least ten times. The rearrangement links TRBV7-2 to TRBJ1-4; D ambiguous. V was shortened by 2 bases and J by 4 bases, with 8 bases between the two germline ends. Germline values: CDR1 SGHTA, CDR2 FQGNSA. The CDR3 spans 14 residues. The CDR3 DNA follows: TGTGCCAGCAGCTTATCCCAGAATAATGAAAAACTGTTTTTT. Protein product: CASSLSQNNEKLFF.

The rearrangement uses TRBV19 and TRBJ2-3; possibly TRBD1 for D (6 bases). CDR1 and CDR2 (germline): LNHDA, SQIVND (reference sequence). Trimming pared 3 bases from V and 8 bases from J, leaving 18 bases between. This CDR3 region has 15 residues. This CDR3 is CASSMIQGPRGTQYF. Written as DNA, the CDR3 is TGTGCCAGTAGTATGATCCAGGGGCCTCGGGGTACGCAGTATTTT. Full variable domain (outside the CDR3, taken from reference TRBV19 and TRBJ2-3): DGGITQSPKYLFRKEGQNVTLSCEQNLNHDAMYWYRQDPGQGLRLIYYSQIVNDFQKGDIAEGYSVSREKKESFPLTVTSAQKNPTAFYLCASSMIQGPRGTQYFGPGTRLTVL.

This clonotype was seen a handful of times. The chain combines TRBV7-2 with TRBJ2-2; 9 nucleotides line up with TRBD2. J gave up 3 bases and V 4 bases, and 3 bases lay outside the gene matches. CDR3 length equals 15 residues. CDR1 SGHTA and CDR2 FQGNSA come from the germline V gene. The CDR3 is CASSSTSGYTGELFF. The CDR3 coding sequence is TGTGCCAGCAGCTCGACTAGCGGATACACCGGGGAGCTGTTTTTT.

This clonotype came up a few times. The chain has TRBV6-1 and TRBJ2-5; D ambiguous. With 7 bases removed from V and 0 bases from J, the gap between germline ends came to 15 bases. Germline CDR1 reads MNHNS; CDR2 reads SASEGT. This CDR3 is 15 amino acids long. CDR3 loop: CASTLPKRYQETQYF. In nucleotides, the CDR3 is TGTGCCAGCACCTTACCCAAACGGTACCAAGAGACCCAGTACTTC.

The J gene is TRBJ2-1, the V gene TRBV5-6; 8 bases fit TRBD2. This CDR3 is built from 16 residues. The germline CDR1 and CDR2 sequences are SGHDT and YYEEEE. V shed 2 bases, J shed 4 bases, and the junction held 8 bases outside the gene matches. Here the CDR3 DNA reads TGTGCCAGCAGCTTTCGGGCTAGCGGGTATTACAATGAGCAGTTCTTC. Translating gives CASSFRASGYYNEQFF.

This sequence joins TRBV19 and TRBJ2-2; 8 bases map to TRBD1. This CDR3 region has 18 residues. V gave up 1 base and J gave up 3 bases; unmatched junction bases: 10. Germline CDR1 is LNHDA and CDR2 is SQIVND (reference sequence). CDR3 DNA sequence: TGTGCCAGTAGTATAGGGACAGGGTCCCTTAGGGACACCGGGGAGCTGTTTTTT. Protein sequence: CASSIGTGSLRDTGELFF.

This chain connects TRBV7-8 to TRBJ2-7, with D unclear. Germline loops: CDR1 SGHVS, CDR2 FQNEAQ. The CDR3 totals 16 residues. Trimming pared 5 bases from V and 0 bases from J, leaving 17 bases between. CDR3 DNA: TGTGCCAGCAGCCTAGGCTGGGGTGTGAGCTCCTACGAGCAGTACTTC. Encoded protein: CASSLGWGVSSYEQYF. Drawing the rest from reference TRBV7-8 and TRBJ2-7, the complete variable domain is GAGVSQSPRYKVAKRGQDVALRCDPISGHVSLFWYQQALGQGPEFLTYFQNEAQLDKSGLPSDRFFAERPEGSVSTLKIQRTQQEDSAVYLCASSLGWGVSSYEQYFGPGTRLTVT.

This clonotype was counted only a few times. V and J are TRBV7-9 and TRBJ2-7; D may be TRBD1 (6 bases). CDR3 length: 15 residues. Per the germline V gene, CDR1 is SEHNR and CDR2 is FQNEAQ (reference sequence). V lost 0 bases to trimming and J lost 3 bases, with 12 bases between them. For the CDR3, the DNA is TGTGCCAGCAGCTTAGCGGCAGGGGCGCTCTACGAGCAGTACTTC. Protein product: CASSLAAGALYEQYF. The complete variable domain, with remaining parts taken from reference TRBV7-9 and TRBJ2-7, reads DTGVSQNPRHKITKRGQNVTFRCDPISEHNRLYWYRQTLGQGPEFLTYFQNEAQLEKSRLLSDRFSAERPKGSFSTLEIQRTEQGDSAMYLCASSLAAGALYEQYFGPGTRLTVT.

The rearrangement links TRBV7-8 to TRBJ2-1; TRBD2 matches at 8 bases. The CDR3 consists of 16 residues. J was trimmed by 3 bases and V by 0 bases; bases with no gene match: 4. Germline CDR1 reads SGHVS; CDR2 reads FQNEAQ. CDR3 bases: TGTGCCAGCAGCTTAGCGCCGGGAGGGAACTACAATGAGCAGTTCTTC. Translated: CASSLAPGGNYNEQFF.

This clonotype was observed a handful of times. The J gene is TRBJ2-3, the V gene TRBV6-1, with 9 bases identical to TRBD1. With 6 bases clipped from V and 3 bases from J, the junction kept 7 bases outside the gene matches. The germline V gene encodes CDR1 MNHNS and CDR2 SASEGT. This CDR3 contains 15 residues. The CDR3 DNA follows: TGTGCCAGCAGGGTCCGGGACAGGGCTACAGATACGCAGTATTTT. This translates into CASRVRDRATDTQYF.

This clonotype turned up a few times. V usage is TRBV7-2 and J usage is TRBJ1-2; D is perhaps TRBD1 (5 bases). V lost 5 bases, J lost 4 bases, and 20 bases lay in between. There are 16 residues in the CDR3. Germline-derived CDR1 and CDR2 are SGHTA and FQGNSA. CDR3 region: CASSQGITDGLYGYTF. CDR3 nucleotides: TGTGCCAGCAGCCAGGGAATTACCGACGGCCTCTATGGCTACACCTTC.

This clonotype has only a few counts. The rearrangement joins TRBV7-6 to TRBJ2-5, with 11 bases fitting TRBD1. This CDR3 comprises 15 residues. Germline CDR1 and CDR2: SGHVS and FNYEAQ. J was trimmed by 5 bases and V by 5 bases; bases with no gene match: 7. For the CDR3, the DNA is TGTGCCAGCAGCCCCTGGACAGGGGGCGCGGAGACCCAGTACTTC. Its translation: CASSPWTGGAETQYF.

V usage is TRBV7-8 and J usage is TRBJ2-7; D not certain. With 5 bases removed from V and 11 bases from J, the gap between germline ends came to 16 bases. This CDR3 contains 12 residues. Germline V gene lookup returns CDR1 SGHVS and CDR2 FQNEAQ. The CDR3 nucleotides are TGTGCCAGCAGCACCACTACCGGGTTGGAGTACTTC. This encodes CASSTTTGLEYF.

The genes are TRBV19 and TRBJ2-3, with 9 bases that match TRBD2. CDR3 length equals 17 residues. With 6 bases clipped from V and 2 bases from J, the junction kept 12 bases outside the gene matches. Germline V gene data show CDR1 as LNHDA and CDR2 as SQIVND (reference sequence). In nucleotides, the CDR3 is TGTGCCAGTAGGGCGACCGGGACTAGCCATTCCACAGATACGCAGTATTTT. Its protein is CASRATGTSHSTDTQYF.